Listed below are T cell receptor beta chains from one sample, sequenced in a study of regulatory T cells in long-lasting Graves disease. TCRdb re-called the multiplex PCR reads with MiXCR, one entry per CDR3 protein. The sample shows more than 300,000 distinct CDR3 sequences, 15% to 20% of them seen only once. Another study also made use of these data, one on T cells in Graves' hyperthyroidism and ophthalmopathy.

The sample in question was peripheral blood mononuclear cells (PBMCs), obtained at new diagnosis, from a patient treated with antithyroid drugs. The receptors derive from a woman aged 18-29 years with Graves disease. The CDR3 runs from the conserved cysteine through the conserved F or W. D genes are given only for firm matches. Size values are once, few and many counts, or a class for expanded clones, and some rows have none.

>TRBJ2-5|14|once|TRBD1|TRBV6-5
CASSYSGQGRTQYF
TGTGCCAGCAGTTACAGTGGACAGGGCCGGACCCAGTACTTC
>TRBJ2-5|14|many|.|TRBV5-6
CASTIGPTPETQYF
TGTGCCAGCACCATAGGACCTACCCCTGAGACCCAGTACTTC
>TRBJ2-3|11|many|.|TRBV10-1
CASRTGDTQYF
TGCGCCAGTCGCACGGGGGATACGCAGTATTTT
>TRBJ2-1|16|.|.|TRBV5-5
CASSFGGAGRAVEQFF
TGTGCCAGCAGCTTTGGAGGGGCCGGAAGAGCGGTCGAGCAGTTCTTC
>TRBJ1-1|13|few|.|TRBV29-1
CSVRDPARTEAFF
TGCAGCGTCAGGGACCCTGCACGGACTGAAGCTTTCTTT
>TRBJ2-5|15|.|.|TRBV15
CATSSTRLVPETQYF
TGTGCCACCAGCAGCACCCGACTAGTCCCGGAGACCCAGTACTTC
>TRBJ2-1|12|few|.|TRBV29-1
CSVLEKRNEQFF
TGCAGCGTTTTGGAAAAACGCAATGAGCAGTTCTTC
>TRBJ1-2|12|few|.|TRBV19
CASSRGSYGYTF
TGTGCCAGTTCGAGGGGTTCCTATGGCTACACCTTC
>TRBJ1-1|15|many|TRBD1|TRBV6-1
CASKTSGTGSTEAFF
TGTGCCAGCAAGACCTCCGGGACAGGGTCCACTGAAGCTTTCTTT
>TRBJ2-7|18|few|TRBD2|TRBV28
CASSLGSWRTSGNYEQYF
TGTGCCAGCAGTTTAGGGAGTTGGAGGACTAGCGGAAACTACGAGCAGTACTTC
>TRBJ2-1|12|once|.|TRBV5-1
CASGPNRSLMFF
TGCGCCAGCGGCCCTAACCGGTCCTTAATGTTCTTC
>TRBJ2-3|15|few|TRBD2|TRBV10-1
CASSDPGLAGSTQYF
TGCGCCAGCAGTGATCCCGGACTAGCGGGGAGTACGCAGTATTTT
>TRBJ1-1|16|.|TRBD1|TRBV11-3
CASSSGTGTRGTEAFF
TGTGCCAGCAGCTCCGGGACAGGGACTCGTGGCACTGAAGCTTTCTTT
>TRBJ2-1|16|.|TRBD2|TRBV5-4
CASSSIAGEGYNEQFF
TGTGCCAGCAGCTCCATAGCGGGAGAAGGTTACAATGAGCAGTTCTTC